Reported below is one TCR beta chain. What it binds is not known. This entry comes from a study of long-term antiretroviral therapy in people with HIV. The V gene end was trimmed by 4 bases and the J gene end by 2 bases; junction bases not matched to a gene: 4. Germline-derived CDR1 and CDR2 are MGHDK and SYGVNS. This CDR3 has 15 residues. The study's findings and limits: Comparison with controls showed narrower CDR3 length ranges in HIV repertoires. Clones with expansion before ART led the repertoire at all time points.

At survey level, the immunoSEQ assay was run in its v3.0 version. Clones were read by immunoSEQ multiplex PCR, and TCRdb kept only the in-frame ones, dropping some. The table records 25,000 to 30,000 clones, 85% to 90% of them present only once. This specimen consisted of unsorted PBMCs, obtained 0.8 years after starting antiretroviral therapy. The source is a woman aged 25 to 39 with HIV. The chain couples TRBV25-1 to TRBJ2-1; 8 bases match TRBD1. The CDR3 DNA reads TGTGCCAGCAGTGGGGACAGGAATGCCTACAATGAGCAGTTCTTC. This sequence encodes CASSGDRNAYNEQFF.